This entry lists 10 T cell receptor beta chains sequenced from one sample in a study of shared clonotypes between healthy human individuals. The protocol was immunoSEQ multiplex PCR, while the TCRdb copy is restricted to in-frame clones and leaves out a portion. The sample lists 2.3 million or so clones, approximately 93% occurring once. Material: naive CD4+ T cells from PBMCs. Indicated subset: CD45RA+ positively selected. These receptors were obtained from a man aged 18 to 30 in good health. Some clones in this sample may be carry-over from other donors' samples.

This rearrangement joins TRBV6-6 to TRBJ2-1; D remains ambiguous. The V end was cut by 6 bases, the J end by 9 bases, with 21 bases between. Germline V gene data show CDR1 as MNHNY and CDR2 as SVGAGI (reference sequence). The CDR3 has 15 residues. The CDR3 is CASSPGYSGIGEQFF. As DNA, the CDR3 is TGTGCCAGCAGCCCAGGCTACAGTGGAATCGGTGAGCAGTTCTTC.

J is TRBJ1-4 and V is TRBV10-1; a weak D match, TRBD1 (5 bases). The CDR3 has 13 amino acids. V was shortened by 7 bases and J by 12 bases, with 18 bases between the two germline ends. The germline gives CDR1 WNHNN, CDR2 SYGVQD (reference sequence). CDR3 nucleotide sequence: TGCGCCAGCACTGACCCCAGGGCTTCAGAACTGTTTTTT. Amino acids: CASTDPRASELFF.

J is TRBJ2-6 and V is TRBV5-1; no reliable D call. The germline V gene encodes CDR1 SGHRS and CDR2 YFSETQ. The CDR3 contains 15 residues. Trimming removed 4 bases from V and 3 bases from J, with 11 bases in between. CDR3 in amino acids: CASSPLKVGANVLTF. Here the CDR3 DNA reads TGCGCCAGCAGCCCCCTCAAAGTTGGGGCCAACGTCCTGACTTTC.

The J gene is TRBJ1-4, the V gene TRBV4-1; 8 bases are a match to TRBD1. CDR3 length: 16 residues. With V trimmed by 4 bases and J by 8 bases, 12 bases remained unmatched. Per germline, CDR1 MGHRA and CDR2 YSYEKL. In DNA, the CDR3 is TGCGCCAGCAGCCTAACCCCGGGACAGGTTTGGGAAAAACTGTTTTTT. Encoded protein: CASSLTPGQVWEKLFF.

V is TRBV15 and J is TRBJ1-4; 8 nucleotides align to TRBD1. Per germline, CDR1 LNHNV and CDR2 YYDKDF (reference sequence). V lost 5 bases to trimming and J lost 7 bases; unmatched junction nucleotides: 9. This CDR3 has 15 amino acids. The CDR3 DNA follows: TGTGCCACCAGCGCAAGACAGGGGATGGTTGAAAAACTGTTTTTT. Protein sequence: CATSARQGMVEKLFF.

The gene calls are TRBV6-5 and TRBJ1-2; no definite D call. Germline-derived CDR1 and CDR2 are MNHEY and SVGAGI. The CDR3 runs 13 residues. With 4 bases removed from V and 6 bases from J, the gap between germline ends came to 12 bases. The CDR3 spells CASSFKGRHGYTF. The CDR3 region has the DNA TGTGCCAGCAGTTTTAAGGGTCGCCATGGCTACACCTTC.

The chain combines TRBV7-2 with TRBJ2-3; TRBD2 agrees at 10 bases. Germline V gives CDR1 SGHTA, CDR2 FQGNSA. The CDR3 is 16 amino acids. J was trimmed by 4 bases and V by 2 bases; bases with no gene match: 6. The CDR3, as DNA: TGTGCCAGCAGCTTATTTCTAGCGGGAGCTGCAGATACGCAGTATTTT. This translates into CASSLFLAGAADTQYF.

This clone was picked up one time. Other DNA variants within this sample encode the same CDR3. The chain combines TRBV5-1 with TRBJ2-7; D is perhaps TRBD2 (6 bases). The germline CDR1 and CDR2 sequences are SGHRS and YFSETQ. Between the trimmed V and J ends, which lost 4 bases and 2 bases, there was a span of 13 bases. The CDR3 contains 14 residues. CDR3 amino acids: CASSPGAGTYEQYF. In nucleotides, the CDR3 is TGCGCCAGCAGCCCCGGGGCGGGGACCTACGAGCAGTACTTC.

For this clone: A much larger clone differs from this one at a single base, so this may be a read error. The same CDR3 also results from other DNA sequences found in this sample. The chain has TRBV9 and TRBJ2-3, with no clear D. Germline CDR1 and CDR2: SGDLS and YYNGEE. The CDR3 sequence is 11 residues long. The germline V and J ends were trimmed by 0 bases and 6 bases, with 2 bases remaining between them. CDR3 DNA: TGTGCCAGCAGCGTAGCCGATACGCAGTATTTT. Amino acid sequence: CASSVADTQYF.

This clone appeared once. The gene calls are TRBV4-1 and TRBJ2-2; 8 nucleotides agree with TRBD1. CDR1 is MGHRA, CDR2 YSYEKL, per germline. This CDR3 region has 16 residues. Losses at the gene ends were 8 bases for V and 3 bases for J; bases not matched to a gene: 11. The CDR3 sequence is CASAGGAGGYTGELFF. The CDR3 region has the DNA TGCGCCAGCGCCGGGGGCGCAGGGGGCTACACCGGGGAGCTGTTTTTT.